This T cell receptor (beta chain) was observed in a study of kidney transplant recipient with SARS-CoV-2 infection. In germline, CDR1 is LGHNA, CDR2 YSLEER. Trimming shortened V by 4 bases and J by 4 bases, and 22 bases separated the two germline ends. CDR3 length equals 17 residues. TCRdb re-analysed the reads in MiXCR, keeping a single row per CDR3 protein. The data hold 200,000 to 250,000 distinct CDR3 sequences, with around 30% observed a single time. This clonotype was counted many times. The input for sequencing was a blood sample, taken at baseline and around day 120 from a kidney transplant recipient. This clonotype originated in a male patient aged 30 to 40 who had COVID-19 and was a kidney transplant recipient. Part of the T cell pool may stem from the graft donor. This sequence joins TRBV4-3 and TRBJ1-2; D ambiguous. CDR3 region: CASSLLLGRRKTYGYTF. CDR3 DNA sequence: TGCGCCAGCAGCCTATTATTAGGACGTCGAAAGACCTATGGCTACACCTTC.